This TCR beta chain came from a study of blood T cell repertoires in COVID-19. The method was immunoSEQ multiplex PCR; TCRdb's version includes in-frame clones alone and lacks a portion of them. In the table there are 84,000 or so clones, 80% of which are singletons. Between the trimmed V and J ends, which lost 3 bases and 5 bases, there was a span of 16 bases. CDR3 length: 15 amino acids. CDR1 and CDR2 from the germline V gene are SGHDN and FVKESK. V is TRBV14 and J is TRBJ1-1; TRBD1 is a possible D gene (5 bases). This sequence was found in a woman of 80 years or more with acute or convalescent COVID-19. The sample taken for sequencing was peripheral blood. The CDR3 reads CASSHPGQGGTEAFF. The CDR3 nucleotides read TGTGCCAGCAGCCACCCTGGGCAGGGAGGGACTGAAGCTTTCTTT.